This entry features one T cell receptor beta chain sequence. Its specificity is unknown. These data originate in a study of PD-1 blockade in classical Hodgkin lymphoma. The wider study: On a schedule of every 2 weeks, patients received nivolumab 3 mg/kg intravenously. Study-level points and caveats: Unlike CD8+ TCR diversity, which did not rise significantly by C4D1, CD4+ TCR diversity did.

Stated time point: cycle 4 day 1 (C4D1), after about 6 weeks of nivolumab. Each patient relapsed following autologous stem cell transplantation, and prior brentuximab vedotin exposure differed. The study recorded best responses of complete response, partial response or progressive disease. Germline values: CDR1 MNHNS, CDR2 SASEGT. This CDR3 comprises 14 residues. Trimming took off 1 base at V and 6 bases at J, with 10 bases between the two ends. Produced via immunoSEQ multiplex PCR; TCRdb's table is partial and in-frame only. The data show approximately 52,000 clones, with approximately 89% seen just once and around 7.1% held by the top ten.

The clonotype was recovered from a human donor with classical Hodgkin lymphoma. The V and J genes are TRBV6-1 and TRBJ2-1; D might be TRBD1 (5 bases). The input for sequencing was peripheral blood mononuclear cells (PBMCs), taken before the fourth cycle of nivolumab. CDR3: CASSEGGWGNEQFF. CDR3 nucleotides: TGTGCCAGCAGTGAAGGGGGCTGGGGCAATGAGCAGTTCTTC.